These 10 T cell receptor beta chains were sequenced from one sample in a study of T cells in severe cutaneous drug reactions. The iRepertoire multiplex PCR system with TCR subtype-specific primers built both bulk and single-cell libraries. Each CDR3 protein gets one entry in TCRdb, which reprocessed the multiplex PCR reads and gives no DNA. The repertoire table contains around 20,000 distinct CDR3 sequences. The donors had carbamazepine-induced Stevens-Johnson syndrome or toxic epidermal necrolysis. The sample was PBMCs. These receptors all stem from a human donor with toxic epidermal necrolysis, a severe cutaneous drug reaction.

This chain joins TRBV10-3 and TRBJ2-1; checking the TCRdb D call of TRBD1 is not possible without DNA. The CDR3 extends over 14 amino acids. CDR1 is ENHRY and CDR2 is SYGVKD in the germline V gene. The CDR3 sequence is CAISPGIRDNEQFF.

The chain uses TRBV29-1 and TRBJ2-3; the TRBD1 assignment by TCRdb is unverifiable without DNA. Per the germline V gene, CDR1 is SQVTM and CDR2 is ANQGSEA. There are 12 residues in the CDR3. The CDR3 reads CSSRDLTDTQYF.

This CDR3 is CASSMLAGLSSYEQYF. The V call is TRBV5-1, the J call TRBJ2-7; the TCRdb call, TRBD2, lacks DNA for checking. The CDR3 length is 16 residues. Germline V gene sequence: CDR1 SGHRS, CDR2 YFSETQ.

This CDR3 is CASSEDSPRTQYF. This rearrangement joins TRBV25-1 to TRBJ2-5; TCRdb returns TRBD2, unconfirmable since there is no DNA. The CDR3 has 13 residues. CDR1 is MGHDK, CDR2 SYGVNS, per germline. The variable domain in full, completed from reference TRBV25-1 and TRBJ2-5, reads EADIYQTPRYLVIGTGKKITLECSQTMGHDKMYWYQQDPGMELHLIHYSYGVNSTEKGDLSSESTVSRIRTEHFPLTLESARPSHTSQYLCASSEDSPRTQYFGPGTRLLVL.

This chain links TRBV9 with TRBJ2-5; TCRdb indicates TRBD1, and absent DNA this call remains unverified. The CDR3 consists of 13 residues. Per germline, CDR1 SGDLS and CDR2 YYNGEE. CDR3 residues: CASSRGTGGTQYF.

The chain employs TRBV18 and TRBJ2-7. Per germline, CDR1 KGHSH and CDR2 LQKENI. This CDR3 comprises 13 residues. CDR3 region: CASSPQANSEQYF.

This CDR3 reads CSARDPAFSYEQYF. This chain connects TRBV20-1 to TRBJ2-7. Looked up from germline, CDR1 is DFQATT and CDR2 is SNEGSKA (reference sequence). The CDR3 has 14 residues.

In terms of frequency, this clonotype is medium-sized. The CDR3 region is CASSLDGSEQYF. The chain uses TRBV7-6 and TRBJ2-7; absent DNA, TCRdb's TRBD2 call cannot be checked. This CDR3 comprises 12 residues. Germline V gives CDR1 SGHVS, CDR2 FNYEAQ.

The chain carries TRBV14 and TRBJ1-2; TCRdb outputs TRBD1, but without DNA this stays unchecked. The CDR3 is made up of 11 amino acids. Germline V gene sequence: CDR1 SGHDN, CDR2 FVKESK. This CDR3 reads CASSWGHQTTF.

CDR3 region: CSAPLDTIRETQYF. The V and J genes are TRBV20-1 and TRBJ2-5; the D call from TCRdb, TRBD1, cannot be confirmed without DNA. In germline, CDR1 is DFQATT, CDR2 SNEGSKA (reference sequence). This CDR3 region has 14 residues.